A selection of T cell receptor beta chains follows, all from one sample in a study of blood T cell repertoires in COVID-19. Sequencing used immunoSEQ multiplex PCR; TCRdb keeps in-frame clones, though not all of them. The table records about 200,000 clones, about 84% of them present only once. Material: peripheral blood. Source of these receptors: an elderly woman with COVID-19, enrolled during active disease. Each CDR3 is given with its conserved first and last residue. D genes are given only for firm matches. Clone sizes are given selectively: once, few, many, or a class where the clone is expanded.

clone_size j_call d_call v_call cdr3_aa cdr3_nt
. TRBJ1-2 . TRBV5-1 CASSLTGSVDYGYTF TGCGCCAGCAGCTTGACGGGGTCTGTTGACTATGGCTACACCTTC
. TRBJ2-4 . TRBV3-1/TRBV3-2 CASSQPSALLQYF TGTGCCAGCAGCCAACCTAGCGCCCTTCTTCAGTACTTC
. TRBJ2-1 TRBD2 TRBV28 CASSTSGSVGNEQFF TGTGCCAGCAGCACTAGCGGGAGCGTTGGTAATGAGCAGTTCTTC
. TRBJ2-1 . TRBV7-2 CASTPTNEQFF TGTGCCAGCACACCTACCAATGAGCAGTTCTTC
. TRBJ1-6 . TRBV19 CASSIGWAGSNSPLHF TGTGCCAGTAGTATAGGTTGGGCAGGAAGTAATTCACCCCTCCACTTT
. TRBJ2-7 TRBD2 TRBV19 CASQVGEGSGEQYF TGTGCCTCCCAGGTCGGGGAGGGATCGGGGGAGCAGTACTTC
. TRBJ1-2 . TRBV3-1/TRBV3-2 CASSQGTGSTLVYGYTF TGTGCCAGCAGCCAAGGAACAGGCTCTACCTTGGTCTATGGCTACACCTTC
once TRBJ1-2 TRBD1 TRBV28 CASRPWTGGRNGYTF TGTGCCAGCAGACCTTGGACAGGGGGCAGAAATGGCTACACCTTC
. TRBJ1-3 . TRBV6-1 CASTQNSGNTIYF TGTGCCAGCACCCAGAACTCTGGAAACACCATATATTTT
. TRBJ2-5 TRBD2 TRBV5-1 CASSPMGLGIPQETQYF TGCGCCAGCAGCCCGATGGGACTAGGCATCCCTCAAGAGACCCAGTACTTC
few TRBJ1-2 . TRBV12-3/TRBV12-4 CASSEGGGGYTF TGTGCCAGCAGTGAAGGCGGGGGCGGCTACACCTTC
. TRBJ1-6 . TRBV6-5 CASSWGHPNSPLHF TGTGCCAGCAGTTGGGGACACCCTAATTCACCCCTCCACTTT
. TRBJ1-2 . TRBV29-1 CRAGGTGGYTF TGCAGGGCGGGTGGAACGGGTGGCTACACCTTC
. TRBJ2-3 TRBD2 TRBV5-4 CASSVGLAGQDTQYF TGTGCCAGCAGCGTCGGACTAGCGGGGCAAGATACGCAGTATTTT
. TRBJ2-7 . TRBV12-3/TRBV12-4 CASRRDSTLEQYF TGTGCCAGCAGGCGGGACAGCACCCTCGAGCAGTACTTC
few TRBJ1-3 TRBD1 TRBV9 CASSVGGQGHSGNTIYF TGTGCCAGCAGCGTAGGGGGACAGGGACACTCTGGAAACACCATATATTTT
. TRBJ2-1 . TRBV6-1 CASSEKGENEQFF TGTGCCAGCAGTGAAAAGGGGGAAAATGAGCAGTTCTTC
once TRBJ2-5 . TRBV24-1 CATSDPGSETQYF TGTGCCACCAGTGACCCCGGGTCAGAGACCCAGTACTTC
. TRBJ2-3 TRBD2 TRBV15 CATSRVGTSEDTQYF TGTGCCACCAGCAGAGTTGGGACTAGCGAGGATACGCAGTATTTT
. TRBJ2-1 TRBD2 TRBV5-1 CASSLASRTSGGSYNEQFF TGCGCCAGCAGCTTGGCCAGCAGGACTAGCGGGGGCTCCTACAATGAGCAGTTCTTC
. TRBJ2-2 . TRBV19 CASSISGFTDTGELFF TGTGCCAGTAGTATTTCGGGGTTTACGGACACCGGGGAGCTGTTTTTT
. TRBJ1-2 TRBD1 TRBV3-1/TRBV3-2 CASSQTDRGARGYTF TGTGCCAGCAGCCAAACAGACAGGGGAGCTAGGGGCTACACCTTC